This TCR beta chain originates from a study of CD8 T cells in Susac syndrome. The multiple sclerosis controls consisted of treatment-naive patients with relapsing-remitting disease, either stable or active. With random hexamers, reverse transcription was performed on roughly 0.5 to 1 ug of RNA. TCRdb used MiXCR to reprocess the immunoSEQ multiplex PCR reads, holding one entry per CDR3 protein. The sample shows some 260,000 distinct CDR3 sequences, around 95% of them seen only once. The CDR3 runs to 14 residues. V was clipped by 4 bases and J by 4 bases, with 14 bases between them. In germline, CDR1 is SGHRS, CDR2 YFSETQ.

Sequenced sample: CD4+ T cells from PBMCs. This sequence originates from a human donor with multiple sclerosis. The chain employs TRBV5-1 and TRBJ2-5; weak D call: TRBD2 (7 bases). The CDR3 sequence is CASSRGGDLETQYF. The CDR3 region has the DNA TGCGCCAGCAGCAGAGGGGGGGATTTAGAGACCCAGTACTTC. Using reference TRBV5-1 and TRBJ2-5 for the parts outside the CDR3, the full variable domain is KAGVTQTPRYLIKTRGQQVTLSCSPISGHRSVSWYQQTPGQGLQFLFEYFSETQRNKGNFPGRFSGRQFSNSRSEMNVSTLELGDSALYLCASSRGGDLETQYFGPGTRLLVL.